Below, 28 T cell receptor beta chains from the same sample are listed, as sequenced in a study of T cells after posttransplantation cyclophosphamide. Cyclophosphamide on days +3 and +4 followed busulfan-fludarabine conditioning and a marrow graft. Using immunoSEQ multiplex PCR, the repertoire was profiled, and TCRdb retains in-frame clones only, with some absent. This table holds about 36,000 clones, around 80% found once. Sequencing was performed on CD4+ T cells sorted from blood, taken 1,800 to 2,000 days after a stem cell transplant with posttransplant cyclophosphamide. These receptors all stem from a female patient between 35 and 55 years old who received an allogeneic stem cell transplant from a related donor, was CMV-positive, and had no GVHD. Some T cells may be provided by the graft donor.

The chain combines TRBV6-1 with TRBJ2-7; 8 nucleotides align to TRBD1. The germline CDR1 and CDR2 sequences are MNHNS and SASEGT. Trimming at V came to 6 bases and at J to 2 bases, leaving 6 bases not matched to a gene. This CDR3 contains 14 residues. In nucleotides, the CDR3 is TGTGCCAGCAGATTCGGACAGGGTGCCTACGAGCAGTACTTC. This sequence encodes CASRFGQGAYEQYF.

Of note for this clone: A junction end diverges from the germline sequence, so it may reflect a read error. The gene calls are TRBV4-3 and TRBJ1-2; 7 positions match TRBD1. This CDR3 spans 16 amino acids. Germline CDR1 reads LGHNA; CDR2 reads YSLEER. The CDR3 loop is CANSQVVGRGNYGYTF. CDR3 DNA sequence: TGCGCCAACAGCCAAGTTGTGGGCAGGGGGAACTATGGCTACACCTTC.

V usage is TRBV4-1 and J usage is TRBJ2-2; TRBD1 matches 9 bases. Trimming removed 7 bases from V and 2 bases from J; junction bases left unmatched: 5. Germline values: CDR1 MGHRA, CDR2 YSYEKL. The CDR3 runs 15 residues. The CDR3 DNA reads TGCGCCAGCACCCCGGGACAGGGAAACACCGGGGAGCTGTTTTTT. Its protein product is CASTPGQGNTGELFF.

DNA of the CDR3: TGTGCCATCAGTGAGTGGGGCTTAGATCAGCCCCAGCATTTT. Amino acid sequence: CAISEWGLDQPQHF. V usage is TRBV10-3 and J usage is TRBJ1-5; the D gene is possibly TRBD1 (5 bases). The CDR3 spans 14 residues. CDR1 is ENHRY, CDR2 SYGVKD, per germline. Between the trimmed V and J ends, which lost 1 base and 5 bases, there was a span of 9 bases.

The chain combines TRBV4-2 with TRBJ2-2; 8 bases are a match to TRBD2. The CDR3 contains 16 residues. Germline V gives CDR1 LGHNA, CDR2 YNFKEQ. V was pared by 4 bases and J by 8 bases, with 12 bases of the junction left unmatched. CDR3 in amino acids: CASSRTVTGGPGELFF. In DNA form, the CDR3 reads TGTGCCAGCAGCCGAACGGTAACGGGGGGGCCGGGGGAGCTGTTTTTT.

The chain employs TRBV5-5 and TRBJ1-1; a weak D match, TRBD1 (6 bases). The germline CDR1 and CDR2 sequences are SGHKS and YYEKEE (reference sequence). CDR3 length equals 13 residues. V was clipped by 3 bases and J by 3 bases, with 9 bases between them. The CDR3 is CASSWTAHTEAFF. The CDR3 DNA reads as TGTGCCAGCAGCTGGACAGCTCACACTGAAGCTTTCTTT.

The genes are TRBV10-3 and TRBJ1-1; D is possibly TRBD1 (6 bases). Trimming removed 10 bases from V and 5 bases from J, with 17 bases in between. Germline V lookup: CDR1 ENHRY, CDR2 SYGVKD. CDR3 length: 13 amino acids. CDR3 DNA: TGTGCCACCCGCCCGACCGGGACAACTGAAGCTTTCTTT. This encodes CATRPTGTTEAFF.

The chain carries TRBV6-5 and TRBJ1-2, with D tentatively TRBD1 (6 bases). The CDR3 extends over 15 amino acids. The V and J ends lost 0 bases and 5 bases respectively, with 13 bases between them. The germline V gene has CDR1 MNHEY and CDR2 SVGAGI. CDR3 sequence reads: CASSYSMGAIYGYTF. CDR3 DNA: TGTGCCAGCAGTTACTCTATGGGGGCAATTTATGGCTACACCTTC.

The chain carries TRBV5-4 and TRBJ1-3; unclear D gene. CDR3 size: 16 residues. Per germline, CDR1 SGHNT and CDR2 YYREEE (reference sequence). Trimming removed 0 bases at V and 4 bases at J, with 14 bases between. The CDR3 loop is CASSLDVGITGNTIYF. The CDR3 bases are TGTGCCAGCAGCTTGGACGTTGGCATCACAGGAAACACCATATATTTT.

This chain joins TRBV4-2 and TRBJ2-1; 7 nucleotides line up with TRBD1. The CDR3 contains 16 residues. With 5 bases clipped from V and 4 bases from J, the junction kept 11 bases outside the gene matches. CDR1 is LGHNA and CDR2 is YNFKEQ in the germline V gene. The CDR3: CASSARDSLVYNEQFF. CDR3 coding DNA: TGTGCCAGCAGCGCTCGGGACAGCCTGGTGTACAATGAGCAGTTCTTC.

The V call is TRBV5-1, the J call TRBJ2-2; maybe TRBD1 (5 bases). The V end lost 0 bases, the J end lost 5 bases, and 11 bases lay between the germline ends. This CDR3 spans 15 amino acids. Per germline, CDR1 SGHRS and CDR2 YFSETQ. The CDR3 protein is CASSLDRPVTGELFF. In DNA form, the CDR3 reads TGCGCCAGCAGCTTGGACAGGCCGGTGACCGGGGAGCTGTTTTTT.

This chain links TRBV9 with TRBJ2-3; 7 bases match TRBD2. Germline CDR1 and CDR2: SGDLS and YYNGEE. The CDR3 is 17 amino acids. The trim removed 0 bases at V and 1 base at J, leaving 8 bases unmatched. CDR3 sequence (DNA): TGTGCCAGCAGCGTAGACCAGGCGGGGGAGGGCACAGATACGCAGTATTTT. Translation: CASSVDQAGEGTDTQYF. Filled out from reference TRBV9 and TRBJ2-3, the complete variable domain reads DSGVTQTPKHLITATGQRVTLRCSPRSGDLSVYWYQQSLDQGLQFLIQYYNGEERAKGNILERFSAQQFPDLHSELNLSSLELGDSALYFCASSVDQAGEGTDTQYFGPGTRLTVL.

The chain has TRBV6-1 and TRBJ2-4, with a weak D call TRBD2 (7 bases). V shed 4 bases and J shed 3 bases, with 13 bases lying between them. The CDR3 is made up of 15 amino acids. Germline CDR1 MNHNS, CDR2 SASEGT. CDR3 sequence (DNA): TGTGCCAGCAGTGGGGGGGGACATAACAAAAACATTCAGTACTTC. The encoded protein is CASSGGGHNKNIQYF.

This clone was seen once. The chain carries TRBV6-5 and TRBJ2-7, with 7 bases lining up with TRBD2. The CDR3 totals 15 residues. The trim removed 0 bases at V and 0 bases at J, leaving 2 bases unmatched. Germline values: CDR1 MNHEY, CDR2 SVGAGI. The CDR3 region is CASSYSGGVSYEQYF. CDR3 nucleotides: TGTGCCAGCAGTTACTCGGGGGGGGTCTCCTACGAGCAGTACTTC.

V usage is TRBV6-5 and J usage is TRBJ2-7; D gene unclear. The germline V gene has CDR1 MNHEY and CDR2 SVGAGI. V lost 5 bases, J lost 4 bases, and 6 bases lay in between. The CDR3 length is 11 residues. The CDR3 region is CASSNIYEQYF. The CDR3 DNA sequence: TGTGCCAGCAGTAATATTTACGAGCAGTACTTC.

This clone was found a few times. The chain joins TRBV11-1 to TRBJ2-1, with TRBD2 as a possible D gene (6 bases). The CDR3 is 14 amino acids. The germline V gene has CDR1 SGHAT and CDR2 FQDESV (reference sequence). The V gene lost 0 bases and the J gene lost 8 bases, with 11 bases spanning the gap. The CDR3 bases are TGTGCCAGCAGCTTAGCTTCTGCGGGACATGAGCAGTTCTTC. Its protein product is CASSLASAGHEQFF.

CDR3 sequence: CASSYLGSGEQYF. CDR3 DNA sequence: TGTGCCAGCAGTTACTTAGGTAGCGGGGAGCAGTACTTC. The V gene is TRBV6-5, the J gene TRBJ2-7, with TRBD2 matching 7 bases. V shed 1 base and J 7 bases; nucleotides not matched to a gene: 4. The germline V gene encodes CDR1 MNHEY and CDR2 SVGAGI. CDR3 size: 13 residues.

CDR3 residues: CASSYTGSGELFF. The CDR3 bases are TGTGCCAGCAGCTATACAGGGTCCGGGGAGCTGTTTTTT. The chain has TRBV7-6 and TRBJ2-2; a weak D match, TRBD1 (6 bases). This CDR3 has 13 amino acids. Germline V gene lookup returns CDR1 SGHVS and CDR2 FNYEAQ. The V end lost 4 bases, the J end lost 6 bases, and 9 bases lay between the germline ends. Based on the CDR3 plus reference TRBV7-6 and TRBJ2-2, the full variable domain is GAGVSQSPRYKVTKRGQDVALRCDPISGHVSLYWYRQALGQGPEFLTYFNYEAQQDKSGLPNDRFSAERPEGSISTLTIQRTEQRDSAMYRCASSYTGSGELFFGEGSRLTVL.

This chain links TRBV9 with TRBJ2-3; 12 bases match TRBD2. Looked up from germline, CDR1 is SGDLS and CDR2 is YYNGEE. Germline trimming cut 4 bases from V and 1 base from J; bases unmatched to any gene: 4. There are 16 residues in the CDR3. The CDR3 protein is CASSLRLAGGTDTQYF. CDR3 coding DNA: TGTGCCAGCAGCTTACGACTAGCGGGGGGCACAGATACGCAGTATTTT.

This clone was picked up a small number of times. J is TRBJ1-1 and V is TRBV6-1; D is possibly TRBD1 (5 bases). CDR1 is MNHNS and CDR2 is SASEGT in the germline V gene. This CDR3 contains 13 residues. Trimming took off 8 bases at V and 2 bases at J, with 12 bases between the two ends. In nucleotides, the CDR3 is TGTGCCAGCGGTCACACAGGAAACACTGAAGCTTTCTTT. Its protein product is CASGHTGNTEAFF.

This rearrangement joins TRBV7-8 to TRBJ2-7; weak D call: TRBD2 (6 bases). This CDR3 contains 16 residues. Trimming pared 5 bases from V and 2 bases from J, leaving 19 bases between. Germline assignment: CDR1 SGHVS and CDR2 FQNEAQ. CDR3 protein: CASSMNRDFPTYEQYF. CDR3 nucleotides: TGTGCCAGCAGCATGAACCGGGACTTCCCTACCTACGAGCAGTACTTC.

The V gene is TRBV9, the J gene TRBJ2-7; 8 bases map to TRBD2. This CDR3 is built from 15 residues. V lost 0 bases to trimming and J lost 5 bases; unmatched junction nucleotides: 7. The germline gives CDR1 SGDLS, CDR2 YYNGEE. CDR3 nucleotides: TGTGCCAGCAGCGTAGGACCGGGGGGGCGAGACGAGCAGTACTTC. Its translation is CASSVGPGGRDEQYF.

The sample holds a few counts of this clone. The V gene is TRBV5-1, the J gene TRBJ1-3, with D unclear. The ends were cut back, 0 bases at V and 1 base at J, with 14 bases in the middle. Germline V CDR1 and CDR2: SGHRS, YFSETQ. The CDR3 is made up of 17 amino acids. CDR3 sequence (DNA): TGCGCCAGCAGCTTGGAGGGAGCAATTATATCTGGAAACACCATATATTTT. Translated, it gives CASSLEGAIISGNTIYF.

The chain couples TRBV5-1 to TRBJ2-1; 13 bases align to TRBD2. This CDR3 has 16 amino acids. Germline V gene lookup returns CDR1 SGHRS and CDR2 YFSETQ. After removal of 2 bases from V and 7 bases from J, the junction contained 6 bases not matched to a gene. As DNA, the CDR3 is TGCGCCAGCAGCTTTCCACTAGCGGGGGGGCATAATGAGCAGTTCTTC. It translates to CASSFPLAGGHNEQFF. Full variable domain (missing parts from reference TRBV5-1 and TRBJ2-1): KAGVTQTPRYLIKTRGQQVTLSCSPISGHRSVSWYQQTPGQGLQFLFEYFSETQRNKGNFPGRFSGRQFSNSRSEMNVSTLELGDSALYLCASSFPLAGGHNEQFFGPGTRLTVL.

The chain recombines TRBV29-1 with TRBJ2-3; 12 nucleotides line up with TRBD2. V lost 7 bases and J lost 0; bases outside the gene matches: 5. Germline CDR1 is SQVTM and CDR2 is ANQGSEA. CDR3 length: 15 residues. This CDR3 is CSAGLAGFSTDTQYF. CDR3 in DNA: TGCAGCGCTGGACTAGCGGGGTTCAGCACAGATACGCAGTATTTT.

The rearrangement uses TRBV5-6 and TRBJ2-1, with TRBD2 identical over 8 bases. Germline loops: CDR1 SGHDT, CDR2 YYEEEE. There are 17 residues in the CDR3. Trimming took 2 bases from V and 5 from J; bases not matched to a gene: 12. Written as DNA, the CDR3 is TGTGCCAGCAGCTTCCCTAAGCTAGCGGGTCTCCACAATGAGCAGTTCTTC. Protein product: CASSFPKLAGLHNEQFF.

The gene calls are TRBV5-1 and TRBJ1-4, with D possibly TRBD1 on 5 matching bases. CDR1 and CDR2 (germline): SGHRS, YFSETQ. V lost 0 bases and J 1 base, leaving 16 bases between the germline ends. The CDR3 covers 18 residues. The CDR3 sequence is CASSLVVGGIGTNEKLFF. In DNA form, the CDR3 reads TGCGCCAGCAGCTTGGTGGTCGGGGGGATCGGAACTAATGAAAAACTGTTTTTT.

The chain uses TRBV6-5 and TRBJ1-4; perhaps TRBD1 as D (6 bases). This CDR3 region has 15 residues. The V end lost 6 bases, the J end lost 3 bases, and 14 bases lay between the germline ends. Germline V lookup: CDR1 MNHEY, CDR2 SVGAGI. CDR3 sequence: CASSPRQVSNEKLFF. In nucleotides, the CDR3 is TGTGCCAGCAGCCCCCGACAGGTGTCTAATGAAAAACTGTTTTTT.